What follows are 3 T cell receptor beta chains derived from one specimen sequenced in a study of cytomegalovirus exposure and HLA in healthy donors. PCR amplification relied on 60 Vbeta primers (plus 13 Jbeta primers). Sequencing was performed with immunoSEQ multiplex PCR; in TCRdb, only in-frame clones are kept and a portion is missing. This sample has a few hundred thousand clones, with 75% to 85% found just once. The sample taken for sequencing was PBMCs. These receptors were taken from a woman aged 55-70 years in good health and CMV-seropositive.

This clone was observed once. The chain is built from TRBV18 and TRBJ1-2; no clear D gene. Between the trimmed V and J ends, which lost 3 bases and 2 bases, there was a span of 10 bases. Per germline, CDR1 KGHSH and CDR2 LQKENI. This CDR3 comprises 14 residues. The CDR3: CASSPDIVNYGYTF. The CDR3 DNA sequence: TGTGCCAGCTCACCCGACATAGTAAACTATGGCTACACCTTC.

This chain joins TRBV7-9 and TRBJ1-2; 8 bases align to TRBD1. The ends lost 5 bases at V and 8 bases at J; junction bases unmatched: 13. The CDR3 extends over 15 amino acids. Germline values: CDR1 SEHNR, CDR2 FQNEAQ (reference sequence). The CDR3 DNA reads as TGTGCCAGCAGCATGAACCTGGGACAGGAGGGCGGCTACACCTTC. Residues: CASSMNLGQEGGYTF.

The chain is built from TRBV6-5 and TRBJ2-7; 8 nucleotides line up with TRBD1. The CDR3 spans 14 residues. V shed 4 bases, J shed 0 bases, and the junction held 2 bases outside the gene matches. Germline CDR1 and CDR2: MNHEY and SVGAGI. The CDR3 DNA sequence: TGTGCCAGCAGTTTGGGACAGGTCTCCTACGAGCAGTACTTC. Its protein product is CASSLGQVSYEQYF.